This TCR beta chain was identified in a study of cytomegalovirus exposure and HLA in healthy donors. A remark on this clone: What it binds is not known.

The germline CDR1 and CDR2 sequences are LGHNA and YSLEER. V dropped 4 bases and J dropped 8; count of bases not matched to a gene: 10. The CDR3 consists of 15 residues. Use of 60 Vbeta and 13 Jbeta primers characterized the PCR. TCRdb's copy holds only in-frame clones and misses some; the assay was immunoSEQ multiplex PCR. Of 150,000 to 200,000 clones in the sample, 71% were seen once. Overall study results and limits: In a later analysis, compared with equally common non-associated chains, HLA-associated beta chains were more expanded.

This sequence joins TRBV4-3 and TRBJ2-1; 8 bases match TRBD1. Input material: PBMCs. This TCR was recovered from a woman between 25 and 40 years old in good health and CMV-seronegative. The CDR3 nucleotides read TGCGCCAGCAGCCGAGACAGGGGAGTTCGGGATGAGCAGTTCTTC. Its translation: CASSRDRGVRDEQFF.